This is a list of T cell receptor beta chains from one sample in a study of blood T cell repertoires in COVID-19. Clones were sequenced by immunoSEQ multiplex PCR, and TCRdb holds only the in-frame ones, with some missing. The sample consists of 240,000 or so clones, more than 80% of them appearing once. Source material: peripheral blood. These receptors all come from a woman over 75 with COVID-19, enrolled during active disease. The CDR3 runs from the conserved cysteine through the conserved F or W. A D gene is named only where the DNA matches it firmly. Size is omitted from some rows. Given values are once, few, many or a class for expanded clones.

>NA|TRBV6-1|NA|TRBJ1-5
TGTGCCAGCAGTGAAGCGGGGCAGTCTCAGCCCCAGCATTTT
CASSEAGQSQPQHF
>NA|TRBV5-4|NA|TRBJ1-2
TGTGCCAGCAGCATTTGGGGCAACTATGGCTACACCTTC
CASSIWGNYGYTF
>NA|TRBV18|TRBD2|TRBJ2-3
TGTGCCAGCTCACCAGTGGGACTAGCGGGACCAGATACGCAGTATTTT
CASSPVGLAGPDTQYF
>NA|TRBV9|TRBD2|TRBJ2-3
TGTGCCAGCAGCTTAAGTCCCGGACTAGCGGGGGGGCAAGATACGCAGTATTTT
CASSLSPGLAGGQDTQYF
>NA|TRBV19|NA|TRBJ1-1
TGTGCCAGTGAGTCAGGTGTACGGATCGGCACTGAAGCTTTCTTT
CASESGVRIGTEAFF
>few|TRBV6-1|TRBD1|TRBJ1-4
TGTGCCAGCAGTGACCTGTGGACAGGCCGGAATGAAAAACTGTTTTTT
CASSDLWTGRNEKLFF
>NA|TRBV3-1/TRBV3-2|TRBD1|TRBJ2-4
TGTGCCAGCAGCCAGCTCAGGGGGCTAGCCAAAAACATTCAGTACTTC
CASSQLRGLAKNIQYF
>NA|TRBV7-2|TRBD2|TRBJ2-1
TGTGCCAGCAGCGTTCGGACTAGCAATGAGCAGTTCTTC
CASSVRTSNEQFF
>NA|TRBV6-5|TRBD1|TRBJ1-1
TGTGCCAGCAGGGTCCGGGACAGGGGTAGTACTGAAGCTTTCTTT
CASRVRDRGSTEAFF
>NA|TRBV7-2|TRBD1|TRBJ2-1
TGTGCCAGCAGCTCCCGGGACAGGGATTTTTTTGAGCAGTTCTTC
CASSSRDRDFFEQFF
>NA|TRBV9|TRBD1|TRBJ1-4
TGTGCCAGCAGCCTAGGGGGGACAGGGAATGAAAAACTGTTTTTT
CASSLGGTGNEKLFF
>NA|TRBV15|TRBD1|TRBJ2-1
TGTGCCACTACCCAGGGGGCTATCGGGGATGAGCAGTTCTTC
CATTQGAIGDEQFF
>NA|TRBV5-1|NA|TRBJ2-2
TGCGCCAGCAGCGGGGATAGCGGAACCGGGGAGCTGTTTTTT
CASSGDSGTGELFF
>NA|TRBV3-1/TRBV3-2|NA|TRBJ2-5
TGTGCCAGCAGCCAGGGTCCTGGCGTTGGGCCCCAGTACTTC
CASSQGPGVGPQYF
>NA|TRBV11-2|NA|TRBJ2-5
TGTGCCAGCAGCTTAGGCGCGAACCCCGCTTCCGAGACCCAGTACTTC
CASSLGANPASETQYF
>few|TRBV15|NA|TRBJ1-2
TGTGCCACCGGGGAGGCGTTCAACTATGGCTACACCTTC
CATGEAFNYGYTF
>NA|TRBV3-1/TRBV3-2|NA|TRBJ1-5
TGTGCCAGCAGCCTGGGGCCCTCGGCGTTCCAGCCCCAGCATTTT
CASSLGPSAFQPQHF
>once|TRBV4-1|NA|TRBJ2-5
TGCGCCAGCAGCCAACTGGGCCTTCAAGAGACCCAGTACTTC
CASSQLGLQETQYF
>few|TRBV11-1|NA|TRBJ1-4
TGTGCCAGCAGCCTTGGGCCCGGCAGACAAAATGAAAAACTGTTTTTT
CASSLGPGRQNEKLFF
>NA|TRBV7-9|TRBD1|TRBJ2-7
TGTGCCAGCAGCGCCACCGGGACAGGTGGAGAGCAGTACTTC
CASSATGTGGEQYF
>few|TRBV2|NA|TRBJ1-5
TGTGCCAGCAGTCAGATGGGAGTGAGCAATCAGCCCCAGCATTTT
CASSQMGVSNQPQHF
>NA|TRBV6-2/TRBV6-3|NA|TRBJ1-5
TGTGCCAGCAGTCCAGGGATCCTGGGGAGCAATCAGCCCCAGCATTTT
CASSPGILGSNQPQHF
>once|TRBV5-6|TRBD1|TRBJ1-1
TGTGCCAGCAGCTTGCAGACAGGGGGTCGGACTGAAGCTTTCTTT
CASSLQTGGRTEAFF
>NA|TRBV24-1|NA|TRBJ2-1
TGTGCCACCAGTGATTTAGACAGCAATGAGCAGTTCTTC
CATSDLDSNEQFF
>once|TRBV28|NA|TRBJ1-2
TGTGCCAGCAGTTCGTCGGGGTTGGGTAACTATGGCTACACCTTC
CASSSSGLGNYGYTF
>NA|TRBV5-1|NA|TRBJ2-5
TGCGCCAGCAGCTTGGATTCGCCCCCGGGGTTAACCCGGTACTTC
CASSLDSPPGLTRYF
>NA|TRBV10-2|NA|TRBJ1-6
TGCGCCAGCAGTGCACAGGGAAAATCACCCCTCCACTTT
CASSAQGKSPLHF
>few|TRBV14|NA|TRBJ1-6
TGTGCCAGCAGCCCGGTGAGAAATTCACCCCTCCACTTT
CASSPVRNSPLHF
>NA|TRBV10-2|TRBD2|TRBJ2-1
TGCGCCAGCAGTGTTCTAGCGGGGAGGGGCGAGCAGTTCTTC
CASSVLAGRGEQFF
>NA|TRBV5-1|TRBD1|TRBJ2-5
TGCGCCAGCAGCTTGACAGGGGGGAAGGAGACCCAGTACTTC
CASSLTGGKETQYF
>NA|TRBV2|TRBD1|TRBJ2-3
TGTGCTTCGATGTTGGGACAGGGGGTTGGGGCAGATACGCAGTATTTT
CASMLGQGVGADTQYF